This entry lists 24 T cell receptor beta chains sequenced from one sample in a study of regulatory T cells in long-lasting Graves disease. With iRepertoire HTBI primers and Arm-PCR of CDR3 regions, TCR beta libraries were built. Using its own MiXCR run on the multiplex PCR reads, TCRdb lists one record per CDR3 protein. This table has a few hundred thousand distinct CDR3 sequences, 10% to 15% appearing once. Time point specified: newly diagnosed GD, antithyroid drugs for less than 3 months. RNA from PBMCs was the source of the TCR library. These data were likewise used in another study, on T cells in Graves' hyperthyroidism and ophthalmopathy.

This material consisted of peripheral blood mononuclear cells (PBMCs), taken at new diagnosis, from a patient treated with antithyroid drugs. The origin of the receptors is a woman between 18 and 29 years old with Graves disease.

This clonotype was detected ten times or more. CDR3 in amino acids: CASSQGEGTGNEKLFF. The CDR3 DNA is TGCGCCAGCAGCCAAGGAGAGGGGACAGGGAATGAAAAACTGTTTTTT. V is TRBV4-3 and J is TRBJ1-4; 9 nucleotides line up with TRBD1. Germline-derived CDR1 and CDR2 are LGHNA and YSLEER. The CDR3 is 16 residues long. The junction had 5 bases not matched to a gene; V was cut back by 1 base and J by 5 bases.

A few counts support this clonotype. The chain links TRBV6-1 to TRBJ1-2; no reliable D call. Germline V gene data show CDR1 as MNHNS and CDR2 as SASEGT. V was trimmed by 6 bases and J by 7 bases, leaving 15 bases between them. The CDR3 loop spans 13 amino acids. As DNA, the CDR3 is TGTGCCAGCAGACTCGCGGTAGGGCCTGGCTACACCTTC. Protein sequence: CASRLAVGPGYTF.

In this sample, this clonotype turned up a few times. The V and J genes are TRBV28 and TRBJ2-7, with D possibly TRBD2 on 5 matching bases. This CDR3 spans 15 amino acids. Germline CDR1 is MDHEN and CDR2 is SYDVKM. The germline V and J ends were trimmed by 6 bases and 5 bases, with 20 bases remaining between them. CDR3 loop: CASSPRGLGQNEQYF. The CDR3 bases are TGTGCCAGCAGCCCTAGAGGGCTAGGCCAGAACGAGCAGTACTTC.

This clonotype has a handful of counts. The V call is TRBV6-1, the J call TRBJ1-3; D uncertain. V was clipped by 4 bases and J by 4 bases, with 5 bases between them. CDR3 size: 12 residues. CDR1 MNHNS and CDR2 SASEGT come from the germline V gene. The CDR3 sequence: CASSVNGNTIYF. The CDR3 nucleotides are TGTGCCAGCAGTGTAAACGGAAACACCATATATTTT.

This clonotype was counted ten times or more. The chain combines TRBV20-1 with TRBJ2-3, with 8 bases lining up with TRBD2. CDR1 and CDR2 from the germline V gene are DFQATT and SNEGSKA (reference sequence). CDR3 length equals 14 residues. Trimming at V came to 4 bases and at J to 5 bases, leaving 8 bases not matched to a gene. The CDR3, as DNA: TGCAGTGCTACGGCCGGGGGGGCTGGAGATACGCAGTATTTT. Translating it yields CSATAGGAGDTQYF.

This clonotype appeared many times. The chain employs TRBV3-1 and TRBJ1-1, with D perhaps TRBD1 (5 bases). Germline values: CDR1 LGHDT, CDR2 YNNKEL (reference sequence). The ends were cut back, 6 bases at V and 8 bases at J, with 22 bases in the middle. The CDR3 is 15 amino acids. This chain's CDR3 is CASSRTGAVFKEAFF. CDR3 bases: TGTGCCAGCAGTCGAACCGGGGCCGTGTTTAAAGAAGCTTTCTTT.

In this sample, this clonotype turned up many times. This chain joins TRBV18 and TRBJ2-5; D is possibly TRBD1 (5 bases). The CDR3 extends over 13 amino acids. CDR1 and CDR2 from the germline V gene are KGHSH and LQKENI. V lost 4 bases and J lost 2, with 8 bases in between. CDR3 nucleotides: TGTGCCAGCTCACAGGGGTCACAAGAGACCCAGTACTTC. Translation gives CASSQGSQETQYF.

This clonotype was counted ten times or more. This chain's CDR3 is CASSLIKRGAGELFF. CDR3 nucleotides: TGTGCCAGCAGTTTAATCAAGCGGGGGGCCGGGGAGCTGTTTTTT. The rearrangement joins TRBV28 to TRBJ2-2, with 9 bases identical to TRBD2. This CDR3 has 15 residues. Unmatched junction bases numbered 4, after V lost 2 bases and J lost 6 bases. Germline assignment: CDR1 MDHEN and CDR2 SYDVKM.

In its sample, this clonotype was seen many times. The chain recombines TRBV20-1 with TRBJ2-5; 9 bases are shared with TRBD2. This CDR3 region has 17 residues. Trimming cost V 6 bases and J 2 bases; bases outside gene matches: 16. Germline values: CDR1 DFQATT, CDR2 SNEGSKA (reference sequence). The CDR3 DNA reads TGCAGTGCGGTTGGGGCTAGCGGGGACCTCCTACAAGAGACCCAGTACTTC. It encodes CSAVGASGDLLQETQYF.

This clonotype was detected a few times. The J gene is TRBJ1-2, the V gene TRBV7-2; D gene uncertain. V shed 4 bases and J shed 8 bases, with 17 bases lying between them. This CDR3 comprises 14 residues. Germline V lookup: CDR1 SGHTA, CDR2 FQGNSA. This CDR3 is CASSSTAQAAGYTF. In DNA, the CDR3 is TGTGCCAGCAGCTCCACCGCGCAGGCGGCAGGCTACACCTTC.

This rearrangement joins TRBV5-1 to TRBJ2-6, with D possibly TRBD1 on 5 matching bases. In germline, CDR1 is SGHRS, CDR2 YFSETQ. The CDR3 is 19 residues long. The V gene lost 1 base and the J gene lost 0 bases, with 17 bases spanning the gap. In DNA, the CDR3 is TGCGCCAGCAGCTTGCCTCCCAGGGCGCCCTCCTCTGGGGCCAACGTCCTGACTTTC. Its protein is CASSLPPRAPSSGANVLTF. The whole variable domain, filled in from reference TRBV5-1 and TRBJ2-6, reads KAGVTQTPRYLIKTRGQQVTLSCSPISGHRSVSWYQQTPGQGLQFLFEYFSETQRNKGNFPGRFSGRQFSNSRSEMNVSTLELGDSALYLCASSLPPRAPSSGANVLTFGAGSRLTVL.

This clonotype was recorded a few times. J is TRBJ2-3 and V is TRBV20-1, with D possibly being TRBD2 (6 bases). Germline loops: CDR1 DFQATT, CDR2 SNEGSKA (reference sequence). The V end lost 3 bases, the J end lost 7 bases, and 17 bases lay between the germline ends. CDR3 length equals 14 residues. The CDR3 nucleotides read TGCAGTGCTAGTCTTGGCGGTAGCGGCAATACGCAGTATTTT. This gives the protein CSASLGGSGNTQYF.

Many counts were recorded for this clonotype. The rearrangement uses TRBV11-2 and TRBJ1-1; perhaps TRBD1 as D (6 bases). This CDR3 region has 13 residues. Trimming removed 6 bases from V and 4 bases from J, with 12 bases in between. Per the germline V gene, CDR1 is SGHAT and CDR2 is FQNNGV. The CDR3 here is CASSAGGGTEAFF. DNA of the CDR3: TGTGCCAGCAGTGCGGGGGGCGGCACTGAAGCTTTCTTT.

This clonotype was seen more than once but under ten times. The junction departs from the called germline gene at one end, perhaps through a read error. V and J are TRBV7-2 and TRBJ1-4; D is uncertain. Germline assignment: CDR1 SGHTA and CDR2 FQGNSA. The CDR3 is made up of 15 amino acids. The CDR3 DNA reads TGTGCCAGCAGCTACGACCTCGGAAGGAGTGAAAAACTGCTTTTT. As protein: CASSYDLGRSEKLLF.

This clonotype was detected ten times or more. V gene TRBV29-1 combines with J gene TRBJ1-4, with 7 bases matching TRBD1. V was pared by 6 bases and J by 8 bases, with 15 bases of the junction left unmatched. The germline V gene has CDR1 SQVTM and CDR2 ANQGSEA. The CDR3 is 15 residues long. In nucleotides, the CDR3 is TGCAGCGTAACGGATGGGACAGATGAACCGGAAAAACTGTTTTTT. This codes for CSVTDGTDEPEKLFF. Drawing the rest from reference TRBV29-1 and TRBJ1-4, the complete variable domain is SAVISQKPSRDICQRGTSLTIQCQVDSQVTMMFWYRQQPGQSLTLIATANQGSEATYESGFVIDKFPISRPNLTFSTLTVSNMSPEDSSIYLCSVTDGTDEPEKLFFGSGTQLSVL.

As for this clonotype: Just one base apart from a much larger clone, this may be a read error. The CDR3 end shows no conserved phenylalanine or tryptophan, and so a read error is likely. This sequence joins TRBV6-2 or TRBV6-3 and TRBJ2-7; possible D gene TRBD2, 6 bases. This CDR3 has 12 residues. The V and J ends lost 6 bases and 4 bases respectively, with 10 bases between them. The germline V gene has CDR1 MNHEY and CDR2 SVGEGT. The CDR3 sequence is CASSHGGYEQYL. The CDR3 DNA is TGTGCCAGCAGCCACGGGGGTTACGAGCAGTACCTC.

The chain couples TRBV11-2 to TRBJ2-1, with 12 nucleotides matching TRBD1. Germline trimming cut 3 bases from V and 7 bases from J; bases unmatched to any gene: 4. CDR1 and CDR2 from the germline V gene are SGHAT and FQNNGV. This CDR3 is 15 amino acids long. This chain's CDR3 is CASSFWDRGRNEQFF. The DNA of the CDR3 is TGTGCCAGCAGCTTTTGGGACAGGGGGCGGAATGAGCAGTTCTTC.

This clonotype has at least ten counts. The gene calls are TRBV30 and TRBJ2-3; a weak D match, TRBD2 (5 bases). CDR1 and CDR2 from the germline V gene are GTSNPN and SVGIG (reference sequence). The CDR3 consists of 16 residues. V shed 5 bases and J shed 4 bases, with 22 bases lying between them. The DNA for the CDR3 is TGTGCCTGGCTTGATACCCCCACCGGGGTGGCAGATACGCAGTATTTT. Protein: CAWLDTPTGVADTQYF.

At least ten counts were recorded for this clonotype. CDR3 sequence: CASSSYLGQYESGDTQYF. CDR3 in DNA: TGTGCCAGCAGTTCATACCTTGGACAGTACGAGTCGGGAGATACGCAGTATTTT. The chain uses TRBV12-3 or TRBV12-4 and TRBJ2-3; D may be TRBD1 (6 bases). V lost 4 bases to trimming and J lost 5 bases, with 25 bases between them. This CDR3 is 18 amino acids long.

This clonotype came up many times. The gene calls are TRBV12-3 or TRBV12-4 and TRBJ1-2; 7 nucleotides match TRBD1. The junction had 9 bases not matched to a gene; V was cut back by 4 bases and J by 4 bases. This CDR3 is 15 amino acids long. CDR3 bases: TGTGCCAGCAGTTGGAGCTCCGGGACAGTCTATGGCTACACCTTC. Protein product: CASSWSSGTVYGYTF.

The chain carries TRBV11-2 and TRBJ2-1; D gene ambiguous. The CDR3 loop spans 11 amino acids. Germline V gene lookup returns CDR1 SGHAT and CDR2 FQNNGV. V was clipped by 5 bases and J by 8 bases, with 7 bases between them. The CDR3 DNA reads TGTGCCAGCAGCCTCCAGTATGAGCAGTTCTTC. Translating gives CASSLQYEQFF.

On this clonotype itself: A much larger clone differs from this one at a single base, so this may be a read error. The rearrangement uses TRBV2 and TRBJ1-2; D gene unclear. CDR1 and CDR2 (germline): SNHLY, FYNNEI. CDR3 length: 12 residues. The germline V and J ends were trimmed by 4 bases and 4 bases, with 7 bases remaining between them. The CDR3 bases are TGTGCCAGCAGTGCGGAATTCTATGGCTACACCTTC. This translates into CASSAEFYGYTF.

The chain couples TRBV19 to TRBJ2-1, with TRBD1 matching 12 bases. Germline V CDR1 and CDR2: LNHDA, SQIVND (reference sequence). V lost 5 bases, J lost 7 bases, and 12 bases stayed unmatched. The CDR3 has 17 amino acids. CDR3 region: CASSFTAGQGARNEQFF. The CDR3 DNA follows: TGTGCCAGTAGTTTCACCGCGGGACAGGGGGCGCGTAATGAGCAGTTCTTC. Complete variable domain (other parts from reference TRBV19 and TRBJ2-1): DGGITQSPKYLFRKEGQNVTLSCEQNLNHDAMYWYRQDPGQGLRLIYYSQIVNDFQKGDIAEGYSVSREKKESFPLTVTSAQKNPTAFYLCASSFTAGQGARNEQFFGPGTRLTVL.

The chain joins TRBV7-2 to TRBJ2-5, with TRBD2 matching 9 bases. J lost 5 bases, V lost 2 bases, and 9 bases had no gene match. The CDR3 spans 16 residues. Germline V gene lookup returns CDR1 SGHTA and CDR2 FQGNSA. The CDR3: CASSLPFKRGVETQYF. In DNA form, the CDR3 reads TGTGCCAGCAGCTTACCGTTTAAGCGGGGGGTGGAGACCCAGTACTTC.